This T cell receptor beta chain was sequenced for a study of T-cell memory formation after mild COVID-19. As for the study in general: There were largely donor-specific TCR clusters. Study observations and caveats: Chiefly within CM and EM were the contracting CD4+ clones; CD8+ ones were within EMRA.

TCRdb itself ran the 5' RACE reads through MiXCR, one entry per CDR3 protein. In the table there are over 30,000 distinct CDR3 sequences, roughly an eighth of which are singletons. The germline V and J ends were trimmed by 1 base and 5 bases, with 8 bases remaining between them. Germline lookup yields CDR1 MNHNS and CDR2 SASEGT. The CDR3 is 14 residues long. This clonotype was seen repeatedly, ten times or more. The antigen is undetermined. The sequenced material came from PBMCs or a T cell subset sorted from them (not recorded which). This chain connects TRBV6-1 to TRBJ2-2; D call uncertain. The clonotype originates from a man between 18 and 29 years old who had mild COVID-19 (a few samples of this study predate the infection). Cell type and time point are not known. The CDR3 nucleotides are TGTGCCAGCAGTGAAGGGGCAGAAACCGGGGAGCTGTTTTTT. The encoded protein is CASSEGAETGELFF.